The sequence of this TCR beta chain was determined in a study of CD8+CD57+ T cells in acquired aplastic anemia. Study overall: Sorted CD4+ and CD8+ cells gave an average of around 3 ug of DNA. As sequenced from healthy donors, CD4+ cells averaged roughly 10 million reads. The study, taken as a whole, reports: No significant patient-versus-control difference appeared in CD8+ Simpson's diversity.

On this clonotype itself: Its antigen is currently unknown.

The CDR3 runs 15 residues. Germline values: CDR1 MGHDK, CDR2 SYGVNS. V lost 6 bases to trimming and J lost 0 bases; unmatched junction nucleotides: 4. Using genomic DNA as the template, TCR beta VDJ and CDR3 profiling was carried out. MiXCR, run by TCRdb on the reads, gives a single entry per CDR3 protein. The repertoire holds 90,000 to 120,000 distinct CDR3 sequences, with under 60% as singletons. The sequence was collected from a human donor in good health, serving as a control. The sequenced sample was sorted CD4+, CD8+, or CD8+CD57+ T cells (not recorded which) from PBMCs. The chain joins TRBV25-1 to TRBJ2-1; TRBD2 aligns across 8 bases. The CDR3 spells CASSVGTSSYNEQFF. CDR3 DNA: TGTGCCAGCAGCGTCGGGACTAGCTCCTACAATGAGCAGTTCTTC. The entire variable domain, with the rest obtained from reference TRBV25-1 and TRBJ2-1, is as follows: EADIYQTPRYLVIGTGKKITLECSQTMGHDKMYWYQQDPGMELHLIHYSYGVNSTEKGDLSSESTVSRIRTEHFPLTLESARPSHTSQYLCASSVGTSSYNEQFFGPGTRLTVL.